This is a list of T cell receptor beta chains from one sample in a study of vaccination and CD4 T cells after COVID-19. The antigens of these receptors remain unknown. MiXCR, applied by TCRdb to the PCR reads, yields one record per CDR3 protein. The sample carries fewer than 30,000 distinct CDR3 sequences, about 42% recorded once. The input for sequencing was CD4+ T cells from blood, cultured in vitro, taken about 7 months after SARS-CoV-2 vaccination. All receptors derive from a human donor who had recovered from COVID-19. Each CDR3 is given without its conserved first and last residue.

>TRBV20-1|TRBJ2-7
SARARGQKTYEQY
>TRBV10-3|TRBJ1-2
AISERTGTGMDGYT
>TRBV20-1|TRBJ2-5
SATQGGETQY
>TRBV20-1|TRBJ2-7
SARVRGGIGYEQY
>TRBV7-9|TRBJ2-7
ASSPPWRVAGADEQY
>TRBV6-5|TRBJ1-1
ASSSLEGNTEAF
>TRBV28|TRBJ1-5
ASRLGTPQSGPQH
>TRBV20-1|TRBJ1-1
SARTDRGFLDTEAF
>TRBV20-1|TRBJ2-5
SARASEFRETQY
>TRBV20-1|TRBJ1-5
SARDLDRGNQPQH
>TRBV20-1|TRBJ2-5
SAPGFQETQY
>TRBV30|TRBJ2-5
AGGRAAFETQY
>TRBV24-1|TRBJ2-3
ATSDPGLGTDTQY
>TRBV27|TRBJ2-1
ASSPPTGISLTTYNEQF
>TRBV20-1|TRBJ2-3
SARDPPVDTQY
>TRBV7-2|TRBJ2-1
ASSPSSGRASYNEQF
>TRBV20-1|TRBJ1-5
SARDYSNQPQH
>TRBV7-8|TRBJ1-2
ASSPRAGYGYT
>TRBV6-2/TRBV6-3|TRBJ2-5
ASRTGGQGATQY
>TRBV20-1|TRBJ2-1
SASSSGNNEQF
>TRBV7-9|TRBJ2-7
ASSLAGRMDEQY
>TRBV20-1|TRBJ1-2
SARAPRTGEYGYT
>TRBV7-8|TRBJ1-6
ASSLVAAFQNSPLH
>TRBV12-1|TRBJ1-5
ASSFARGGFQPQH
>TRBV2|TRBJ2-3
ASSDLRTSGGGDTQY
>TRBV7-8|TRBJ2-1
ASSLRPLGGRLEDYNEQF
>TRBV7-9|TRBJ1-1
ASSLGGVLGTEAF
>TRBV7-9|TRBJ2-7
ASSPGPSLYEQY
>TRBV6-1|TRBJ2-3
ATTPLAYSTDTQY
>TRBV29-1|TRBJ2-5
SVRQGGETQY
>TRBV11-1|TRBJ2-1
ASSLGLRTSSYNEQF
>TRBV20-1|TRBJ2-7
SATPGGYSYEQY
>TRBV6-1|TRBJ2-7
ASRTEATYEQY
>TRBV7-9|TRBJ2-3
ASSRTEFPTDTQY
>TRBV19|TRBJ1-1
ASSIGNRGPF
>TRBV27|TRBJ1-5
ASRRQGGGQPQH
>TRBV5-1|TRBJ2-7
ASSPVEGYYEQY
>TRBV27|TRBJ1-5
ASSFTGDQPQH
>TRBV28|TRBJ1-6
ASSLSARALH
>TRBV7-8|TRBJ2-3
ASSLPAGVGTDTQY
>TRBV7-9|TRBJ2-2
ASSLSDRSTGELF
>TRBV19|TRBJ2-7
ASSPMPGQPWEQY
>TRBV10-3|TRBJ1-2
AISESDRGYYGYT
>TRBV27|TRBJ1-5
ASSGQGGGNQPQH
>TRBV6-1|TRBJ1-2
ASSETASLRYGYT
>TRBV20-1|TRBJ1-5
SARRQGGQPQH
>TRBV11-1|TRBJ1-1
ASRRDSPEAF
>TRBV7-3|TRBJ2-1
ASSQRLAGGNEQF
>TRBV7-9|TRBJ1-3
ASSSQFRGRGNTIY
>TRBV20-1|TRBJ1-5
SAERMGNQPQH
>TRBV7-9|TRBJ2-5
ASSDYAQGTQY
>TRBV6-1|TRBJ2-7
ASSPTGGRGEQY
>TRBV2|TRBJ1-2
ASTRTQNYGYT
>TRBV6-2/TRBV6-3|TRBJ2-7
ASSYGPTYEQY